Sequencing of this T cell receptor (beta chain) was carried out in a study of cytomegalovirus exposure and HLA in healthy donors (dated by TCRdb to 2015 to 2018). With respect to the entire study: An earlier analysis of about 560 of the donors reported around 280 Gb of sequence data and around 100 million unique TCR beta sequences obtained from about 180 million T cells. A later analysis re-examined previously published TCR beta repertoires from about 670 donors and added high-resolution HLA genotyping to investigate patterns of TCR occurrence. HLA typing covered class I and class II loci at four-digit resolution. Genome-wide SNP genotypes for about three fifths of the 666 donors were used in a later genetic analysis, which treated that subset as a discovery cohort. The T cell repertoires of 670 or so subjects were profiled by immunosequencing and related to cytomegalovirus serostatus. To predict cytomegalovirus infection status, the study brought together high-throughput TCR immunosequencing, statistical association of individual TCRs with disease status, and machine learning. An earlier analysis of roughly 600 of the donors used high-throughput TCR beta sequencing to judge whether each TCR beta V gene segment behaved as functional or pseudogenic. Typing coverage varied by locus: about 629-630 donors for A, B, C, DRB1 and DQB1; under 550 for DQA1; about 600 for DPA1; 450 to 480 for DPB1. Rather than drawing on any new phenotypic data, the later analysis identified candidate immune exposures from TCR beta sequences and the way those sequences occurred across donors. In addition to the first cohort of 500 to 850 subjects, a separate validation cohort of 120 different subjects was used. Because of strong linkage in the cohort, roughly five DR-DQ haplotypes were treated as single units for association and clustering. Of the roughly 400 genotyped donors, 81% fell in the genetic ancestry cluster associated with self-reported Caucasian donors. Alongside the repertoire data, information on donor age, sex, ethnicity and CMV serostatus was compiled. Among roughly 370 genotyped donors of the cohort, an average of approximately 230,000 unique TCR beta nucleotide sequences were sequenced per donor, roughly 20% of them non-productive. An early release covering roughly 640 HLA-typed donors comprised about 320 gigabases of sequencing data and approximately 80 million unique TCR sequences. All discovery cohort repertoires had been generated on a single sequencing platform. The study aimed to test whether signatures of past pathogen exposure could be identified by cataloging public T cell receptors. Findings and caveats that apply to the study as a whole: It was suggested by the authors that the approach could potentially be generalized to other disease states and immunological phenotypes. A group of highly shared sequence variants was considered likely to be a technical artifact of the sequencing pipeline. Three of the identified cytomegalovirus-associated TCR beta chains were confirmed in vitro to be specific for cytomegalovirus antigens. Linkage disequilibrium might explain the correlated functional status among segregating V segments, but an unknown experimental factor could not be excluded. A total of some 180 TCR beta chains were listed by the study as associated with cytomegalovirus. HLA typing was unavailable for some donors at each locus, so association tests used only the typed subset. While some public TCRs were present in many individuals, most TCR sequences turned up only very rarely across donors. Specific HLA alleles were associated with roughly 17,000 TCR beta sequences at a false discovery rate of 0.05 in a later analysis. According to a later analysis, parvovirus B19, influenza, CMV and Epstein-Barr virus appeared linked to several top co-occurrence clusters. Cytomegalovirus status was reported to be diagnosed by the classifier with high specificity and sensitivity in both the original and validation cohorts. A later analysis found that TCR association rates varied across HLA loci, with DRB1 alleles showing the most associated TCRs and HLA-C alleles the fewest. In a later genetic analysis, fewer N-insertions in productive TCRs were reported among donors in an Asian-associated ancestry cluster than the approximately 670-donor mean. Sequencing depth was assumed to be roughly uniform across donors in the presence/absence analyses, though that assumption may not hold. In a later analysis, most CMV-associated TCR beta chains were found to appear HLA-restricted, with HLA associations seemingly driven largely by CMV exposure. In an earlier analysis of 450 to 750 of the donors, most TCR beta V segments appeared in productive rearrangements about 87% or about 30% of the time, broadly matching IMGT annotations. Assigning TCR associations to individual alleles was difficult when HLA alleles, especially DR and DQ, strongly co-occurred. V-gene and J-gene trimming of TCR beta chains was associated with a missense DCLRE1C variant in a later genetic analysis, and the association was replicated in an independent cohort. Immune exposure information for the cohort was limited to CMV serostatus. In a later analysis, HLA-associated TCR beta chains were found to be more clonally expanded and to have lower generation probabilities than equally common non-associated chains. In this cohort, only TCR beta chains were sequenced, and detectable features were limited by the absence of alpha or paired-chain data. The 87-base-pair reads could not distinguish some IMGT-functional V segments, including TRBV6-2 and TRBV6-3, so those segments were excluded. Fewer than 20 rarely observed V segments, including chromosome 9 orphons, were excluded from the earlier analysis of about 610 of the donors because counts were too low. A further reported finding was that TCR beta sequences accurately predicted the HLA-A and HLA-B alleles for most subjects in the first cohort.

CDR1 and CDR2 are drawn from the germline V gene (reference sequence): LNHNV, YYDKDF. The V end loses 0 bases and the J end loses 4 bases, and a stretch of 13 bases separates them. The CDR3, from cysteine to phenylalanine, totals 16 residues. CDR3 DNA is the only sequence kept; it has 48 bases, read in frame from the first base. The library was obtained by the immunoSEQ multiplex PCR assay. For the multiplex PCR, a mixture combining 60 forward primers for TCR Vbeta segments and 13 reverse primers for TCR Jbeta segments was used. Amplification of the CDR3 region of rearranged TCR beta genes was performed with a multiplex PCR assay on genomic DNA. The amplified TCR beta libraries were sequenced on the Illumina HiSeq System as 87-base-pair reads. The paper's processing steps were these. A later analysis tallied 75 million to 85 million unique TCR beta chains across the approximately 670 repertoires, and approximately 12 million of those chains were shared by two or more donors. A nearest-neighbor algorithm error-corrected the raw reads and collapsed the reads into unique sequences, merging closely related sequences to remove PCR and sequencing errors. Alignment of CDR3 sequences to IMGT reference sequences was used to assign V, D and J gene segments. For a sequence to be retained, at least a six-nucleotide match to both a V gene segment and a J gene segment was required. A rearrangement was called productive if the CDR3 had no stop codons and remained in frame with V and J, and every other rearrangement was called non-productive. Following IMGT convention, CDR3 was defined as the stretch from the second conserved V-encoded cysteine up to the conserved J-encoded phenylalanine. The earlier analysis of some 600 of the donors excluded sequences that lacked an unambiguous match to a single V gene segment. An earlier analysis of a few hundred of the donors classified V segments as functional when productive rearrangements were above 56.7% and as segregating when the standard deviation between donors was above 5%. To diagnose cytomegalovirus status from the catalog of TCR beta chain sequences, a statistical classification framework was built. A later analysis assigned V and J genes by comparing TCR nucleotide sequences with IMGT/GENE-DB human TR gene sequences. A later analysis assigned CDR3 sequences and most-parsimonious VDJ recombination scenarios with the TCRdist pipeline. In a later analysis, every TCR beta chain was defined by the combination of its CDR3 amino acid sequence and its V-gene family, and reads without a unique V-gene family were dropped. To address suspected cross-contamination and a sequencing artifact, a later analysis removed 592 highly shared, low-generation-probability nucleotide sequences. A later analysis calculated a clonal expansion index for each public chain from normalized within-repertoire ranks of inferred template counts. In a later analysis, generation probabilities were computed with a VDJ recombination model fitted to out-of-frame rearrangements, and the resulting probabilities were checked against IGoR. A later analysis scored TCR-TCR, TCR-HLA and TCR-CMV co-occurrence with hypergeometric tests, applying a repertoire-size bias correction to TCR pairs. False discovery rates were estimated in a later analysis by permuting HLA or CMV assignments 20 times. In a later analysis, co-occurring TCRs were grouped with DBSCAN, and TCRdist sequence similarity was added when clustering was performed within HLA-allele-positive subsets. Co-occurrence clustering excluded repertoires with fewer than 30,000 or more than 120,000 public chains, plus five with anomalous nucleotide sharing. The clones in this table, taken by TCRdb from immuneACCESS, are in-frame only. Not every clone is retained; where verified, under half of the shortfall comes from an unresolved V gene, and the cause of the rest is unknown. V, J and clone size derive from that table, while D and trimming were established from the DNA sequence. This sample holds some 120,000 clones; about 8.6% were observed only once. 5% to 6.5% of the sample rests with the top ten.

This clone has more than one count but fewer than ten. No antigen is known for it. No base qualities exist here, and no much larger clone lies one base off it. The cohort consisted of 600 or so healthy bone marrow donors. All cohort members were sampled while nominally healthy, although unrecorded immune exposures were likely present. The donor tested CMV seropositive, placing the donor among the roughly 300 seropositive members of the cohort. A peripheral blood sample was collected from each donor, and TCR beta sequencing was performed on peripheral blood mononuclear cells. Genomic DNA was extracted from the blood cell samples with the Qiagen DNeasy Blood Extraction Kit.

The V and J genes are TRBV15 and TRBJ1-5, with no confidently assigned D gene. This clonotype originated in a woman aged 35 to 49 in good health and CMV-seropositive. Specimen: PBMCs. CDR3 reads: CATSRDRDILNQPQHF. The DNA reads as follows: TGTGCCACCAGCAGAGATAGAGACATTCTTAATCAGCCCCAGCATTTT.